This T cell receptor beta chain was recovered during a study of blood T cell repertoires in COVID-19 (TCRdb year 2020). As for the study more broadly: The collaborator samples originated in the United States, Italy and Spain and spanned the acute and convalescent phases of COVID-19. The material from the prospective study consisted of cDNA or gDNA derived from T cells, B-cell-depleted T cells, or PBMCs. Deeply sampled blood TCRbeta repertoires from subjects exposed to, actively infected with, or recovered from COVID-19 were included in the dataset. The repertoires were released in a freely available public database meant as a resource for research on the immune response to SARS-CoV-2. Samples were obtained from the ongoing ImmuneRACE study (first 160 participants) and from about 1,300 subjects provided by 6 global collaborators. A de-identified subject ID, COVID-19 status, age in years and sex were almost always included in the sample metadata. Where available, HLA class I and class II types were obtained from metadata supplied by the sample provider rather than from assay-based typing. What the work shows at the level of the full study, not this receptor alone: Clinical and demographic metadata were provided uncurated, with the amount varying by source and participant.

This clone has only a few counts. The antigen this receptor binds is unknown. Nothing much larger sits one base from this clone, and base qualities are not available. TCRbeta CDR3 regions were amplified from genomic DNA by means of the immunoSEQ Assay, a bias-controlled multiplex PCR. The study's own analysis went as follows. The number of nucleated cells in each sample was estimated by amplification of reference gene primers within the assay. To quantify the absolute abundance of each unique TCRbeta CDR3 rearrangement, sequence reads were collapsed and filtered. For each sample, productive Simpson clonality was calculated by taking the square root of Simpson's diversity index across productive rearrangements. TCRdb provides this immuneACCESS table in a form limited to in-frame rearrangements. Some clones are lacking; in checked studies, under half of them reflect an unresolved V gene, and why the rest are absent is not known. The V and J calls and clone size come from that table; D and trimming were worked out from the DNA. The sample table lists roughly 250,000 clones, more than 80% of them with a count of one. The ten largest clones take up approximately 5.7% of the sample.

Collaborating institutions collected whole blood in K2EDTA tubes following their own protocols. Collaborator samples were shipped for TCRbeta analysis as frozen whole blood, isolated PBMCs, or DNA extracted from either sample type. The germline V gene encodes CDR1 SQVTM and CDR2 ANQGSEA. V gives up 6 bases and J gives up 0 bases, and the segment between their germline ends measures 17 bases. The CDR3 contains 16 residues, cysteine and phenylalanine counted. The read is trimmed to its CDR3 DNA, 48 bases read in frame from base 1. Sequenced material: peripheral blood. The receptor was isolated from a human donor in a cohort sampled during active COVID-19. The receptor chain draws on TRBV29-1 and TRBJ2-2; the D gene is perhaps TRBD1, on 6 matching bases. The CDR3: CSVGQTALSNTGELFF. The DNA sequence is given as TGCAGCGTCGGACAGACCGCTCTGTCGAACACCGGGGAGCTGTTTTTT.